This T cell receptor (beta chain) was observed in a study of spatial heterogeneity in lung cancer. About the research overall: Unique TCR and UMI combinations averaged more than ten appearances each in raw reads.

Time point indicated: sample taken at primary tumor resection. Whole RNA from tumor, nontumor lung or frozen PBMC was sequenced unsorted. One entry per CDR3 protein results from TCRdb running MiXCR on the 5' RACE reads. This sample yields 13,000 or so distinct CDR3 sequences, of which 3% to 4% are seen a single time; 45% belongs to the top ten. CDR3 length: 17 amino acids. Deletions cut 2 bases from V and 3 bases from J, with 20 bases between. CDR1 is KGHSH, CDR2 LQKENI, per germline. The sample holds a few counts of this clonotype. This beta chain came through as a stray read in a library set up for alpha chains, and its size says little.

The clonotype originates from a male donor with early-stage non-small cell lung cancer. This chain uses TRBV18 with TRBJ2-7, with D perhaps assigned TRBD1 or TRBD2 (7 bases each). Sequenced here: PBMCs, sampled at surgery. Written as DNA, the CDR3 is TGTGCCAGCTCACCAGCCGGGGGGCCGGGACAGAACTACGAGCAGTACTTC. The encoded protein is CASSPAGGPGQNYEQYF.